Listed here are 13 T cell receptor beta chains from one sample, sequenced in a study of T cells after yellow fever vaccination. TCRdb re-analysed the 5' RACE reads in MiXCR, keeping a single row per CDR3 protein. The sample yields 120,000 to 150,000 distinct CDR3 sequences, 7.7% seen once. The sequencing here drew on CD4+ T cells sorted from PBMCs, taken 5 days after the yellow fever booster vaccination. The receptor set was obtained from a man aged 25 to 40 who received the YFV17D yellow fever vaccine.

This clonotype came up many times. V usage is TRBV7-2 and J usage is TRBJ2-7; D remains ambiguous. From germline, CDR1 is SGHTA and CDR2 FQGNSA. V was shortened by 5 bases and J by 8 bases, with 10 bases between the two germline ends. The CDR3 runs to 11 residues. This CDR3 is CASSPDLKQYF. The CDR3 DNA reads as TGTGCCAGCAGCCCAGATCTTAAGCAGTACTTC. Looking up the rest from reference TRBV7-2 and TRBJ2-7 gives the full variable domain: GAGVSQSPSNKVTEKGKDVELRCDPISGHTALYWYRQSLGQGLEFLIYFQGNSAPDKSGLPSDRFSAERTGGSVSTLTIQRTQQEDSAVYLCASSPDLKQYFGPGTRLTVT.

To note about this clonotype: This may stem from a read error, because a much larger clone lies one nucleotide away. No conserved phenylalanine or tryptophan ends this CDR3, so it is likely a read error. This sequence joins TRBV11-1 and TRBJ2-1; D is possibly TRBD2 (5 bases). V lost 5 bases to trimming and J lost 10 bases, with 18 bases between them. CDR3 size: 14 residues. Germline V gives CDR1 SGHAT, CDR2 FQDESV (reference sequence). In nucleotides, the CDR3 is TGTGCCAGCAGCCTCGATCCGGGATCAGGAGAGCAGTTCATC. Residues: CASSLDPGSGEQFI.

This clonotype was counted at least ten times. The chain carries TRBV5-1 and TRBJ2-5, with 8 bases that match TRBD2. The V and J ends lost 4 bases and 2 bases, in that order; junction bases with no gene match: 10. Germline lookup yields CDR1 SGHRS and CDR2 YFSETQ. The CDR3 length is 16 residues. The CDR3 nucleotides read TGCGCCAGCAGCCCGACCGGGAGGGGAGGGCAAGAGACCCAGTACTTC. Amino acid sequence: CASSPTGRGGQETQYF.

This CDR3 is CASSPPVGSRFTGELFF. The DNA for the CDR3 is TGTGCCAGCTCACCCCCCGTCGGGAGTCGCTTCACCGGGGAGCTGTTTTTT. V gene TRBV18 combines with J gene TRBJ2-2; TRBD2 is a possible D gene (6 bases). The CDR3 length is 17 residues. V gave up 3 bases and J gave up 4 bases, with 18 bases separating them. Germline CDR1 is KGHSH and CDR2 is LQKENI.

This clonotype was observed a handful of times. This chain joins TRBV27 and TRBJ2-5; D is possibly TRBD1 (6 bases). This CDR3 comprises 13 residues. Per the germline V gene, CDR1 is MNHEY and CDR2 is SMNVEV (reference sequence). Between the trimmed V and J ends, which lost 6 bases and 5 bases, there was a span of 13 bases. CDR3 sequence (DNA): TGTGCCAGCAGGCCTGGGCAGGGGGAGACCCAGTACTTC. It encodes CASRPGQGETQYF.

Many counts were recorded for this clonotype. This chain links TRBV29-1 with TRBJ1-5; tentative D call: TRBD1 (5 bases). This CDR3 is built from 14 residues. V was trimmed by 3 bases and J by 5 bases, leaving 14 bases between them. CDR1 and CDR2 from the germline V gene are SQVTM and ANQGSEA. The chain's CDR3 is CSVDPGIRDQPQHF. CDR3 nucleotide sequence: TGCAGCGTTGATCCAGGGATTAGGGATCAGCCCCAGCATTTT.

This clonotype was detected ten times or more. In nucleotides, the CDR3 is TGCGCCAGCAGCGATTTAGCGGGACAAGAGCAGTTCTTC. This translates into CASSDLAGQEQFF. The rearrangement uses TRBV5-1 and TRBJ2-1; 8 bases map to TRBD2. The V segment lost 4 bases and the J segment 10 bases; nucleotides outside the gene matches: 7. This CDR3 contains 13 residues. Germline assignment: CDR1 SGHRS and CDR2 YFSETQ.

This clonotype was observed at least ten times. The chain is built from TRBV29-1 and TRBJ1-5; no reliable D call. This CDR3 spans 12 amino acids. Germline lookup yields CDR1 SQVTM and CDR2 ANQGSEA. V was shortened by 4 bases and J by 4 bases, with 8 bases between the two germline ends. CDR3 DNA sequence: TGCAGCGTTGCAGGCGGGAATCAGCCCCAGCATTTT. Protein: CSVAGGNQPQHF. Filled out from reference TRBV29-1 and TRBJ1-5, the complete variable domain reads SAVISQKPSRDICQRGTSLTIQCQVDSQVTMMFWYRQQPGQSLTLIATANQGSEATYESGFVIDKFPISRPNLTFSTLTVSNMSPEDSSIYLCSVAGGNQPQHFGDGTRLSIL.

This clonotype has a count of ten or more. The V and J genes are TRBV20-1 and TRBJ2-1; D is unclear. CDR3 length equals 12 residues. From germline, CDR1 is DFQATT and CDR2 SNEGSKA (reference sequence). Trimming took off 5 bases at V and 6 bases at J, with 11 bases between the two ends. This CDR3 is CSASPHLNEQFF. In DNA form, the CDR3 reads TGCAGTGCTTCACCACATCTCAATGAGCAGTTCTTC.

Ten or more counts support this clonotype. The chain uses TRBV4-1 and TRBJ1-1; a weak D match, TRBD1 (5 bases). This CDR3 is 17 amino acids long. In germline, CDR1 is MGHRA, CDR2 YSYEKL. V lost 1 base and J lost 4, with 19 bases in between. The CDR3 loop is CASSQGVGTRLFTEAFF. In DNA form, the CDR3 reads TGCGCCAGCAGCCAAGGGGTAGGGACCCGCCTGTTCACTGAAGCTTTCTTT.

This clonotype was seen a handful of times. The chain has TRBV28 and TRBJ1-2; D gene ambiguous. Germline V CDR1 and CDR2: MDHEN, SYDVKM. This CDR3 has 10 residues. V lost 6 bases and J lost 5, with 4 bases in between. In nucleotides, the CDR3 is TGTGCCAGCAGGGGATATGGCTACACCTTC. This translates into CASRGYGYTF.

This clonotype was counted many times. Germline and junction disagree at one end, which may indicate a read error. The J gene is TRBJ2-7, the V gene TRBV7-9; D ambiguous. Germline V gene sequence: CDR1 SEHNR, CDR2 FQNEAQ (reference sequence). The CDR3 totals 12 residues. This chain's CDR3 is CASSVANYEQYF. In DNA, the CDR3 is TGTGCCAGCAGCGTAGCAAACTACGAGCAGTACTTC. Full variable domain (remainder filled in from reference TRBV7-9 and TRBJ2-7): DTGVSQNPRHKITKRGQNVTFRCDPISEHNRLYWYRQTLGQGPEFLTYFQNEAQLEKSRLLSDRFSAERPKGSFSTLEIQRTEQGDSAMYLCASSVANYEQYFGPGTRLTVT.

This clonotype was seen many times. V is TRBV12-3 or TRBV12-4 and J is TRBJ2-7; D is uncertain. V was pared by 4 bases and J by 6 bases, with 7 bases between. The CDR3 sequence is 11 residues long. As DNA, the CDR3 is TGTGCCAGCAGTTCCCTAATCGAGCAGTACTTC. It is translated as CASSSLIEQYF.